This entry describes one T cell receptor (beta chain). As processed by the authors: It was from reference gene primer amplification that nucleated cell counts were estimated. The table came from immunoSEQ multiplex PCR; TCRdb's copy has only in-frame clones and leaves some out. That table gives V, J and clone size, and the DNA gave D and trimming. In the table there are around 74,000 clones, 90% of which are singletons. This entry belongs to a study of blood T cell repertoires in COVID-19. For the study at large: Acute and convalescent COVID-19 specimens originated in the United States, Italy and Spain. PBMCs, B-cell-depleted T cells, or T cells were the source of the cDNA or gDNA that made up the material.

The V gene lost 0 bases and the J gene lost 5 bases, with 8 bases spanning the gap. This CDR3 contains 14 residues. Germline V gene data show CDR1 as LGHNA and CDR2 as YSLEER. Sequencing used peripheral blood. The chain carries TRBV4-3 and TRBJ2-1, with a tentative D call TRBD1 (5 bases). This sequence was found in a woman older than 75 with active or convalescent COVID-19. CDR3 region: CASSQEQEHNEQFF. The DNA for the CDR3 is TGCGCCAGCAGCCAAGAACAGGAGCACAATGAGCAGTTCTTC.